This T cell receptor (beta chain) is from a study of T cells after yellow fever vaccination. Trimming took off 5 bases at V and 9 bases at J, with 16 bases between the two ends. This CDR3 spans 14 amino acids. CDR1 SGHTA and CDR2 FQGNSA come from the germline V gene. General observations from the study: Boosting was followed by the reappearance of most primary-vaccination clones (about 97% CD4, about 88% CD8).

There are many counts of this clonotype. As yet, its antigen is unknown. TCR cDNA was made by 5'RACE template switching, adding a universal primer site and UMIs. TCRdb independently ran MiXCR on the 5' RACE reads; one entry per CDR3 protein. The repertoire holds a few hundred thousand distinct CDR3 sequences, with 3.6% as singletons. Specimen: PBMCs, collected 15 days after the yellow fever booster vaccination. The sequence was obtained from a man between 18 and 35 years old who received the YFV17D yellow fever vaccine. V and J are TRBV7-2 and TRBJ1-4; possibly TRBD1 for D (6 bases). CDR3 protein: CASSLQGPGQKLFF. CDR3 nucleotide sequence: TGTGCCAGCAGCCTACAGGGCCCTGGGCAAAAACTGTTTTTT.